This TCR beta chain was obtained from a study of T cell responses to AZD1222 COVID-19 vaccine. Study-wide results and caveats: Elevations in Spike-specific TCR breadth and depth followed administration of two AZD1222 doses. White British people made up most donors, females outnumbered males, and clonal diversity was possibly underestimated.

As for this clone: Its target is not known.

Clones were read by immunoSEQ multiplex PCR, and TCRdb kept only the in-frame ones, dropping some. This sample yields around 63,000 clones, of which approximately 85% are seen a single time; approximately 18% belongs to the top ten. Between the trimmed V and J ends, which lost 4 bases and 2 bases, there was a span of 12 bases. The CDR3 spans 16 residues. The germline gives CDR1 LNHDA, CDR2 SQIVND (reference sequence). This specimen was peripheral blood, taken on day 0 of AZD1222 vaccination. The rearrangement links TRBV19 to TRBJ2-6; D is perhaps TRBD1 (5 bases). The receptor was derived from an adult in good health. As DNA, the CDR3 is TGTGCCAGTAGTACCCATCGGACAACTGGGGCCAACGTCCTGACTTTC. This codes for CASSTHRTTGANVLTF.